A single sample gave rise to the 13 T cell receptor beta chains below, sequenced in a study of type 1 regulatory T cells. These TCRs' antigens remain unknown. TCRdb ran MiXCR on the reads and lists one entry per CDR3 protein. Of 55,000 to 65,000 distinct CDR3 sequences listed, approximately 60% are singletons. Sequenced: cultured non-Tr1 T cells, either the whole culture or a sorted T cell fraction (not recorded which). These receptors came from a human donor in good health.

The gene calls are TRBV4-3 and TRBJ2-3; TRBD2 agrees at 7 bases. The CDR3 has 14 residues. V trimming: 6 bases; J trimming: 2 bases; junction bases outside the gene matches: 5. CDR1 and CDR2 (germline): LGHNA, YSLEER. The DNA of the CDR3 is TGCGCCAGCAGTAAAGCGGGGACCACAGATACGCAGTATTTT. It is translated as CASSKAGTTDTQYF.

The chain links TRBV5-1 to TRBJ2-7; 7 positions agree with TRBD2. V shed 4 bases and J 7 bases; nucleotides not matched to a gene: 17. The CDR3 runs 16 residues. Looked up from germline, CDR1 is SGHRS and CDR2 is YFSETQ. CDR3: CASSPRLAGDPVEQYF. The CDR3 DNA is TGCGCCAGCAGCCCACGACTTGCGGGAGATCCCGTAGAGCAGTACTTC.

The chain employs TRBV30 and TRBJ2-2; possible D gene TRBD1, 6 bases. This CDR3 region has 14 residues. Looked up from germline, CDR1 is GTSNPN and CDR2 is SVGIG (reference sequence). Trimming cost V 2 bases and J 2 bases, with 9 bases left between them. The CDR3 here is CAWSRDTNTGELFF. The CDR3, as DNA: TGTGCCTGGAGTCGGGACACCAACACCGGGGAGCTGTTTTTT.

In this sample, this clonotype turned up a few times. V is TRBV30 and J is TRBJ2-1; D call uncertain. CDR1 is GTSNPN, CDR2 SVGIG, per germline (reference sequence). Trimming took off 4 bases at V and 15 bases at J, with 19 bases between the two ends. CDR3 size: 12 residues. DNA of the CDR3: TGTGCCTGGACACTTACGGCTACCGGGCGGTTCTTC. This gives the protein CAWTLTATGRFF.

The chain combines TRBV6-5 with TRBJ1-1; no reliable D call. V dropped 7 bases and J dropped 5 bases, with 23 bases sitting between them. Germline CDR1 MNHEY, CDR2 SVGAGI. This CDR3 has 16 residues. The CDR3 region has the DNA TGTGCCAGCAACGAGGTTCCCCTAACAAGCGCGACTGAAGCTTTCTTT. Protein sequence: CASNEVPLTSATEAFF.

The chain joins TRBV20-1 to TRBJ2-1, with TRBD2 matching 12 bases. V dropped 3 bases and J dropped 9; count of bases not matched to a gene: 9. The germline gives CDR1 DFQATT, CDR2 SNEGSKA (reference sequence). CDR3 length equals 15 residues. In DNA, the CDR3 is TGCAGTGCTAGGACTAGCGGGGGCCATTCGGGTGAGCAGTTCTTC. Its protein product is CSARTSGGHSGEQFF.

The CDR3 reads CASSFGQGLYEQYF. The CDR3 region has the DNA TGTGCCAGCAGTTTCGGACAGGGGCTGTACGAGCAGTACTTC. The chain couples TRBV7-2 to TRBJ2-7; 9 bases are a match to TRBD1. CDR3 size: 14 residues. Germline assignment: CDR1 SGHTA and CDR2 FQGNSA. J lost 4 bases, V lost 6 bases, and 7 bases had no gene match. Full variable domain (missing parts from reference TRBV7-2 and TRBJ2-7): GAGVSQSPSNKVTEKGKDVELRCDPISGHTALYWYRQSLGQGLEFLIYFQGNSAPDKSGLPSDRFSAERTGGSVSTLTIQRTQQEDSAVYLCASSFGQGLYEQYFGPGTRLTVT.

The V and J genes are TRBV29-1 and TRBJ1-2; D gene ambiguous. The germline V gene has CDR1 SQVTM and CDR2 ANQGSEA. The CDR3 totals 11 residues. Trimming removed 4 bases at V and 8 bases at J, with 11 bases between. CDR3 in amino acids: CSVASGLGYTF. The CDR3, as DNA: TGCAGCGTTGCGTCGGGATTGGGCTACACCTTC.

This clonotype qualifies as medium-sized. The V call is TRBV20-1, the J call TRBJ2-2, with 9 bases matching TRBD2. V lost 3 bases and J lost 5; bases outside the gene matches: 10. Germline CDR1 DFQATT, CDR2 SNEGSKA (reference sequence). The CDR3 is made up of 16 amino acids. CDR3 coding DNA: TGCAGTGCTAGGGCGGCTAGCGGGGATAGGACCGGGGAGCTGTTTTTT. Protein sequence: CSARAASGDRTGELFF.

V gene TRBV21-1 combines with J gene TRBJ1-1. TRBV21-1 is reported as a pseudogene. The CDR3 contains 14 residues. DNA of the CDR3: TGTGCCAGCAGCAAAGCAGGCACCAAGGCGGAAGCTTTCTTT. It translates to CASSKAGTKAEAFF.

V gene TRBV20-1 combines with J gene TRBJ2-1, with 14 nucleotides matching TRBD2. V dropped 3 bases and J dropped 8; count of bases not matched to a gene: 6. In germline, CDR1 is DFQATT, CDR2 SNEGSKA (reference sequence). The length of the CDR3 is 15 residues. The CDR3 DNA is TGCAGTGCTAGTACGGGACTAGCGGGAGCAGATGAGCAGTTCTTC. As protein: CSASTGLAGADEQFF.

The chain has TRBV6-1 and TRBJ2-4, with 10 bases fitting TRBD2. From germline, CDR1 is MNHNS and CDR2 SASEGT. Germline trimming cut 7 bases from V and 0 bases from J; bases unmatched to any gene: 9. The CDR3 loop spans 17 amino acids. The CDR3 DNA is TGTGCCAGCAATTTCGCTAGCGGGGGCCTAGCCAAAAACATTCAGTACTTC. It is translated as CASNFASGGLAKNIQYF.

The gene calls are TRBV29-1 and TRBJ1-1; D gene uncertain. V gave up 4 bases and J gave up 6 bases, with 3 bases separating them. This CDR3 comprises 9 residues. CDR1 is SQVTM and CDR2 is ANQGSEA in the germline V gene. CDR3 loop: CSVGAEAFF. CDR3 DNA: TGCAGCGTTGGGGCTGAAGCTTTCTTT.